There are many counts of the clone carrying this TCR beta chain. Its cognate antigen is unknown. The data are from a study of beta chain features in type 1 diabetes. For the study at large: Investigators examined 85 million to 110 million sorted cells across all samples.

Germline CDR1 and CDR2: SNHLY and FYNNEI. The CDR3 spans 13 residues. Trimming cost V 5 bases and J 2 bases, with 10 bases left between them. Of the isolated RNA, all was reverse transcribed, and so the sequenced material was expressed TCRB transcripts. Libraries were prepared by immunoSEQ multiplex PCR; TCRdb keeps only in-frame clonotypes and omits some of them. The sample includes hundreds of thousands of clones, over 13% of them seen just once. Study results and limitations: Shorter TCRB CDR3s, moderately but significantly so, were found in Type 1 diabetes patients in all four CD4+ subsets.

CD4+ cells of the naive, central memory, regulatory and stem cell-like memory types were sorted via CD45RO/CCR7/CD25/CD127/CD95/CD27. The source is a man younger than 35 with type 1 diabetes. The specimen sequenced was naive CD4+ T cells from blood. The chain couples TRBV2 to TRBJ2-7; D remains unclear. The CDR3 DNA sequence: TGTGCCAGCAGTTCGGGCCCGACCTACGAGCAGTACTTC. Translating gives CASSSGPTYEQYF.